What follows is one TCR beta chain and its context. This receptor's antigen is unknown. No base quality information exists; no much larger clone differs at one position. TCRbeta CDR3 regions were amplified from genomic DNA using the immunoSEQ Assay, a bias-controlled multiplex PCR. Turning to the authors' computational methods: The number of nucleated cells in each sample was estimated from the amplification of reference gene primers within the assay. To quantify the absolute abundance of each unique TCRbeta CDR3 rearrangement, sequence reads were collapsed and filtered. For each sample, productive Simpson clonality was calculated as the square root of Simpson's diversity index across productive rearrangements. TCRdb carries this immuneACCESS record with in-frame sequences only. Its versions omit some clonotypes, under half of them owing to an unresolved V gene in the studies checked, with the rest unexplained. V and J calls plus clone size are reproduced from that table; the DNA served to infer D and trimming. Recorded for this sample are approximately 80,000 clones; roughly 88% of them occurred a single time. In total, the top ten clones hold approximately 6.7% of the sample.

The source of the sample is a study of blood T cell repertoires in COVID-19 (dated by TCRdb to the early 2020s). About the full investigation: Samples covering the acute and convalescent phases of COVID-19 were provided by collaborators in the United States, Italy and Spain. The material from the prospective study consisted of cDNA or gDNA derived from T cells, B-cell-depleted T cells, or PBMCs. Deeply sampled blood TCRbeta repertoires from subjects exposed to, actively infected with, or recovered from COVID-19 were included in the dataset. The repertoires were released in a freely available public database intended as a resource for research on the immune response to SARS-CoV-2. The samples were drawn from the first 160 participants of the ongoing ImmuneRACE study and from 1,254 subjects provided by 6 global collaborators. Nearly every sample came with metadata listing a de-identified subject ID, COVID-19 status, age in years and sex. Where available, HLA class I and class II types were obtained from metadata supplied by the sample provider rather than from assay-based typing. What the authors observed across the whole study: The amount of clinical and demographic metadata varied by source and participant and was provided uncurated.

Collaborating institutions collected whole blood in K2EDTA tubes following their own protocols. For TCRbeta analysis, collaborator samples were shipped as frozen whole blood, as isolated PBMCs, or as DNA extracted from either sample type. From the cysteine through the phenylalanine, the CDR3 covers 13 amino acids. CDR3 DNA only is kept here, 39 bases in frame from base 1. The germline V gene supplies CDR1 ENHRY and CDR2 SYGVKD. Here V drops 10 bases and J drops 0 bases, and the junction holds 4 bases not matched to any gene. The clonotype originates from a woman older than 75 with acute or convalescent COVID-19. The rearranged chain carries TRBV10-3 and TRBJ2-7; 9 junctional bases match TRBD1. Sequenced material: peripheral blood. The DNA reads TGTGCCACCCGGGACAGGGACTCCTACGAGCAGTACTTC. This is translated as CATRDRDSYEQYF.